This TCR beta chain was identified in a study of T cell responses to AZD1222 COVID-19 vaccine. The data were produced by immunoSEQ multiplex PCR, yet TCRdb's version contains in-frame clones alone and is incomplete. The sample contains around 100,000 clones, about 88% of which appear only once. Study findings and constraints: Scientists sampled the repertoires only once the peak T cell response had passed.

On this clone itself: Its antigen is unknown.

This CDR3 has 13 amino acids. Germline assignment: CDR1 MNHEY and CDR2 SVGAGI. The V and J ends lost 6 bases and 5 bases respectively, with 11 bases between them. The TCR originated in an adult in good health. V is TRBV6-5 and J is TRBJ2-1, with TRBD2 as a possible D gene (5 bases). Sequences were derived from peripheral blood, sampled on day 0 of AZD1222 vaccination. As DNA, the CDR3 is TGTGCCAGCAGGGAGGCCATCCACAATGAGCAGTTCTTC. Protein product: CASREAIHNEQFF.